The T cell receptor beta chain described here comes from a study of T cells expressing NK-cell markers (dated by TCRdb to the early 2020s). For the study in its entirety: TCR beta-chain repertoires were profiled in sorted CD3+CD56+NKG2C+, CD3+CD56+NKG2C- and CD3+CD56-NKG2C+ T-cell subsets from about 8 donors. Among the eight sequenced donors, only one was HCMV-seronegative, while the other seven were HCMV-seropositive. The eight sequenced donors were randomly selected healthy volunteers, three men and five women. The libraries were sequenced on Illumina HiSeq 2000/2500, MiSeq or NextSeq, producing 2 x 150 bp reads.

The listed sequencing device is Illumina HiSeq 2000. The TCR beta cDNA libraries were made using 5'RACE template switching, a step that added both a universal primer site and unique molecular identifiers. Synthesis of cDNA was primed from the TCR beta constant segment and was followed by two consecutive PCR amplification steps. Per the source publication's procedure: MIGEC handled demultiplexing of the reads and grouping by UMI, while MiTCR was used to assemble and quantify clonotypes. To remove erroneous sequences, TCR cDNA sequences were retained only when supported by two or more reads. The tcR package was used for downstream repertoire analysis, and clonotypes were matched between fractions using CDR3 nucleotide sequence together with V segment. VDJmatch was used to annotate antigen specificity against VDJdb, with one amino acid substitution in CDR3 permitted. Each entry corresponds to one CDR3 protein sequence from reads that TCRdb reprocessed, and DNA is not given. The V and J calls shown here were made by TCRdb, not taken from the authors' results. This sample's records show a few hundred thousand distinct CDR3 sequences. Clones ranked in the top ten supply less than 4.5% of the sample.

With regard to this clonotype: Its binding antigen is unknown.

Sequences SQVTM (CDR1) and ANQGSEA (CDR2) are obtained from the germline V gene. There are 13 amino acids in the CDR3, from cysteine to phenylalanine inclusive. Only the protein is available. The investigation overall reported the following: In about six donors, the dominant CD3+CD56+NKG2C+ clonotypes were found to rank among the top 10 CD8+ clonotypes and to make up roughly 1.0-7.5% of CD8+ T cells. Whether the expanded NKG2C-expressing T cell clones were specific for HCMV antigens was left unclear. Those dominant clonotypes were again the most abundant among CD3+CD56-NKG2C+ cells in several donors, at about 28.3-60.1%.

HCMV-specific IgG was detected in serum with a commercial ELISA kit to determine HCMV serostatus. Peripheral blood mononuclear cells were isolated from blood by Ficoll density gradient centrifugation. What was sequenced was blood T cells: a sorted CD56 or NKG2C T cell subset, CD4+ or CD8+ T cells, or bulk PBMC T cells (not recorded which). The TCR originated in a man between 18 and 35 years old in good health. Donor details come from another sample of the same person, matched by shared clones. The chain was built from TRBV29-1 and TRBJ1-1; TCRdb names TRBD1, which stays unverified in the absence of DNA. This receptor carries the CDR3 CSVDQGAGTEAFF.